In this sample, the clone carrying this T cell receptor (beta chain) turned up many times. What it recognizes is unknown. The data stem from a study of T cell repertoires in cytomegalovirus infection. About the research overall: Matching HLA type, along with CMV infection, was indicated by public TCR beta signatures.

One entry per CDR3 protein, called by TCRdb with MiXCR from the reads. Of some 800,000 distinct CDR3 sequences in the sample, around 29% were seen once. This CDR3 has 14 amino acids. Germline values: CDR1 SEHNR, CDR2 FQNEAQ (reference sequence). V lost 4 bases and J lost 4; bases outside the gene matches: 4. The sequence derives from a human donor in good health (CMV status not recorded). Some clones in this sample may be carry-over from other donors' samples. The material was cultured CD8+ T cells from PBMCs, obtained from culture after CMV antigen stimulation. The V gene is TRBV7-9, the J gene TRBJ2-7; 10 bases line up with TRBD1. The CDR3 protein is CASSSDRGLYEQYF. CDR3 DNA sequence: TGTGCCAGCAGCTCTGACAGGGGGCTTTACGAGCAGTACTTC.